These T cell receptor beta chains were read from a single sample in a study of patients and donors after allogeneic stem cell transplantation. A single record per CDR3 protein comes from TCRdb applying MiXCR to the RT-PCR reads. This sample has approximately 410,000 distinct CDR3 sequences, with around 15% found just once. Sequences were obtained from blood, either unsorted or a sorted T cell fraction (not recorded which). The receptors shown here come from a human donor who was either an allogeneic HSCT recipient or a stem cell or donor lymphocyte infusion donor (not recorded which). It is not recorded whose cells these are; they may come from a transplant donor. Both conserved end residues are part of each CDR3. D genes are given only for firm matches. Size is omitted from some rows. Given values are once, few, many or a class for expanded clones.

d_gene,v_gene,abundance,j_gene,CDR3nt,CDR3aa
-,TRBV5-1,-,TRBJ2-7,TGCGCCAGCAGCTTGGAGAACGTAGGCTACGAGCAGTACTTC,CASSLENVGYEQYF
-,TRBV6-1,few,TRBJ1-1,TGTGCCAGCATGATGGACTTAGAAGCTTTCTTT,CASMMDLEAFF
TRBD1,TRBV5-8,-,TRBJ2-7,TGTGCCAGCAGCTTGAACAGGGGGAACGAGCAGTACTTC,CASSLNRGNEQYF
TRBD1,TRBV6-1,-,TRBJ2-7,TGTGCCAGCAGTAGACAGGGGACCTATTCCTACGAGCAGTACTTC,CASSRQGTYSYEQYF
-,TRBV12-3/TRBV12-4,many,TRBJ1-2,TGTGCCAGCAAACTACAGGGATTTGGCTACACCTTC,CASKLQGFGYTF
-,TRBV20-1,few,TRBJ2-3,TGCAGTGCCGCTAGCGCAGATACGCAGTATTTT,CSAASADTQYF
-,TRBV2,-,TRBJ2-3,TGTGCCAGCAGTGAAGCCCCGGGCCCAGATACGCAGTATTTT,CASSEAPGPDTQYF
-,TRBV5-6,few,TRBJ2-5,TGTGCCAGCAGCCTCCGGGACATGGGGGAGACCCAGTACTTC,CASSLRDMGETQYF
-,TRBV12-3/TRBV12-4,few,TRBJ1-1,TGTGCCAGCACCCCTGGGACGGGCGGCACTGAAGCTTTCTTT,CASTPGTGGTEAFF
TRBD1,TRBV7-6,few,TRBJ1-5,TGTGCCAGCAGCTTGGGCACAGGGGGCTATTGGAATCAGCCCCAGCATTTT,CASSLGTGGYWNQPQHF
-,TRBV2,few,TRBJ2-7,TGTGCCACCGAGGGGGGGCACGAGCAGTACTTC,CATEGGHEQYF
-,TRBV12-3/TRBV12-4,-,TRBJ1-1,TGTGCCAGCAGTTTAGGGGGAGGGGGACGGAGGAACACTGAAGCTTTCTTT,CASSLGGGGRRNTEAFF
-,TRBV27,-,TRBJ1-1,TGTGCCAGCAGTTTACAGGGGCGTTGGGTCACTGAAGCTTTCTTT,CASSLQGRWVTEAFF
-,TRBV11-1,-,TRBJ1-4,TGTGCCAGCAGCCTAGCGCCAAGCACTAATGAAAAACTGTTTTTT,CASSLAPSTNEKLFF
-,TRBV6-5,-,TRBJ2-7,TGTGCCAGCAGTTTCAGTCGCTTGTTCTACGAGCAGTACTTC,CASSFSRLFYEQYF
-,TRBV18,few,TRBJ1-1,TGTGCCAGCTCCCCCAGGGGCTTAGGGGCCACTGAAGCTTTCTTT,CASSPRGLGATEAFF
-,TRBV7-8,few,TRBJ1-5,TGTGCCAGCAGCTTAGTTGGAGGTTTGGGTCAGCCCCAGCATTTT,CASSLVGGLGQPQHF
-,TRBV21-1,-,TRBJ2-5,TGTGCCAGCCGCCAAACCGGGACAGGAGGTCAAGAGACCCAGTACTTC,CASRQTGTGGQETQYF
-,TRBV5-4,-,TRBJ1-4,TGTGCCAGCAGCTTGGGCCCCCTCTATGAAAAACTGTTTTTT,CASSLGPLYEKLFF
-,TRBV7-6,-,TRBJ2-7,TGTGCCAGCAGCTTACGTAAGCTAGAGAGGTACGAGCAGTACTTC,CASSLRKLERYEQYF
-,TRBV6-2/TRBV6-3,few,TRBJ1-1,TGTGCCAGCAGGCCCGGGGCGTGGGACACTGAAGCTTTCTTT,CASRPGAWDTEAFF
-,TRBV2,-,TRBJ1-1,TGTGCCAGCAGGGTGGGACGGAACACTGAAGCTTTCTTT,CASRVGRNTEAFF
-,TRBV18,-,TRBJ1-1,TGTGCCAGCTCACCACCGGCGCCAAACACTGAAGCTTTCTTT,CASSPPAPNTEAFF
-,TRBV7-6,-,TRBJ1-1,TGTGCCAGTACCTCGGGGGATTTGATGAACACTGAAGCTTTCTTT,CASTSGDLMNTEAFF
-,TRBV2,-,TRBJ2-1,TGTGCCAGCAGTGAAGCGGGCTTTTGGCAGGCCGTGGCACGGCGGGCCAATGAGCAGTTCTTC,CASSEAGFWQAVARRANEQFF
TRBD1,TRBV5-1,few,TRBJ1-4,TGCGCCAGCAGCTTAGACGGGACAGGGAGTGAAAAACTGTTTTTT,CASSLDGTGSEKLFF
TRBD1,TRBV13,-,TRBJ2-1,TGTGCCAGCAGCTCCTCTTTAGGAGGACAGGGAGGATTGCAGTTCTTC,CASSSSLGGQGGLQFF
-,TRBV7-2,-,TRBJ2-7,TGTGCCAGCAGCACCTATAGGGACAAATCCTACGAGCAGTACTTC,CASSTYRDKSYEQYF
TRBD1,TRBV27,many,TRBJ2-3,TGTGCCAGCAGTTTAGCGCCAGGGGGTGCCACAGATACGCAGTATTTT,CASSLAPGGATDTQYF
-,TRBV18,-,TRBJ1-3,TGTGCCAGCTCACCACCTAACCAGCGCTCTGGAAACACCATATATTTT,CASSPPNQRSGNTIYF
TRBD1,TRBV5-5,few,TRBJ1-2,TGTGCCAGCAGCCACCCGGGACAGAAGACCTATGGCTACACCTTC,CASSHPGQKTYGYTF
-,TRBV12-5,-,TRBJ2-1,TGTGCTAGTGGTTTCCTTCCCAATGAGCAGTTCTTC,CASGFLPNEQFF
-,TRBV2,-,TRBJ1-5,TGTGCCAGCAGTGGGGGATGTGGGGCAAATCAGCCCCAGCATTTT,CASSGGCGANQPQHF
-,TRBV5-1,-,TRBJ1-1,TGCGCCAGCAGATTCGAGGTGGGGACTGAAGCTTTCTTT,CASRFEVGTEAFF
-,TRBV24-1,-,TRBJ1-1,TGTGCCACCAGTGGAGGTTTCTTT,CATSGGFF
-,TRBV6-2/TRBV6-3,few,TRBJ2-5,TGTGCCAGCAGTTCTGCAGCTAAAGGCCAAGAGACCCAGTACTTC,CASSSAAKGQETQYF
-,TRBV12-3/TRBV12-4,few,TRBJ2-4,TGTGCCAGCCGGGCAGGGAGGTTTCGGGACATTCAGTACTTC,CASRAGRFRDIQYF
-,TRBV9,-,TRBJ1-1,TGTGCCAGCAGCGAAGGGTCGGACACTGAAGCTTTCTTT,CASSEGSDTEAFF
TRBD1,TRBV4-3,few,TRBJ1-1,TGCGCCAGCAGCCAGGGGACAGGGGGGAGTTTGAGCACTGAAGCTTTCTTT,CASSQGTGGSLSTEAFF
-,TRBV19,-,TRBJ2-5,TGTGCCAGTAGTATAAGACAATACCAAGAGACCCAGTACTTC,CASSIRQYQETQYF
-,TRBV19,-,TRBJ2-3,TGTGCCAGTAGTCCCAGGACGGTCCCTAGCACAGATACGCAGTATTTT,CASSPRTVPSTDTQYF
TRBD2,TRBV3-1,few,TRBJ2-1,TGTGCCAGCAGCCCCGGGACTAGCGGAACCTACAATGAGCAGTTCTTC,CASSPGTSGTYNEQFF
-,TRBV4-3,-,TRBJ2-5,TGCGCCAGCAGCTTAGGCCTTAGGGCAGAGACCCAGTACTTC,CASSLGLRAETQYF
TRBD1,TRBV14,-,TRBJ1-4,TGTGCCAGCAGTCTGACAGGGGGTCGGGAAAAACTGTTTTTT,CASSLTGGREKLFF
-,TRBV25-1,-,TRBJ2-5,TGTGCCAGCAGTACAAGGACCAGGCTGGTACAAGAGACCCAGTACTTC,CASSTRTRLVQETQYF
-,TRBV10-3,few,TRBJ2-4,TGTGCCATCAGTGACGATCGGCCCCTGGCCAAAAACATTCAGTACTTC,CAISDDRPLAKNIQYF
TRBD2,TRBV3-1,-,TRBJ2-7,TGTGCCAGCAGCCGGCGTCTGGCGGGGGGCCCTAAAGACCTCTACGAGCAGTACTTC,CASSRRLAGGPKDLYEQYF
-,TRBV5-1,-,TRBJ2-7,TGCGCCAGCAGCGGGCGGGGGCCACTCTACGAGCAGTACTTC,CASSGRGPLYEQYF
-,TRBV14,-,TRBJ1-3,TGTGCCAGCAGCCAAGATCCCCAAACTGGAAACACCATATATTTT,CASSQDPQTGNTIYF
-,TRBV9,-,TRBJ2-3,TGTGCCAGCAGCTCAAGAGGGACAAATACGCAGTATTTT,CASSSRGTNTQYF
-,TRBV7-9,few,TRBJ2-1,TGTGCCAGCAGTCGAAGCGGGTGGGAGCAGTTCTTC,CASSRSGWEQFF